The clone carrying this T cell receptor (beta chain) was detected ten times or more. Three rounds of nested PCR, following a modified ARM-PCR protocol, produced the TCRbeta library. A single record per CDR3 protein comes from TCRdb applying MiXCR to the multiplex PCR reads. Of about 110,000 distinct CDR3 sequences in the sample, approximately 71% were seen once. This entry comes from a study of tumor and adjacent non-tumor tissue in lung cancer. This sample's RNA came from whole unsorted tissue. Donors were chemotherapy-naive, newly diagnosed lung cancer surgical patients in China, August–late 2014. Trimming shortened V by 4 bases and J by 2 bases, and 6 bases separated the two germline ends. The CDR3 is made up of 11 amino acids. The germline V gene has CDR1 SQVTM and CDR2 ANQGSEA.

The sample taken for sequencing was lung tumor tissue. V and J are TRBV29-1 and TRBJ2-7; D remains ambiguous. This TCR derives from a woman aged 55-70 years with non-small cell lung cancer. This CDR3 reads CSVVDPYEQYF. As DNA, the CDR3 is TGCAGCGTTGTGGACCCCTACGAGCAGTACTTC.